A single sample is the source of the 8 T cell receptor beta chains below, sequenced in a study of blood T cell repertoires in COVID-19. The protocol was immunoSEQ multiplex PCR, while the TCRdb copy is restricted to in-frame clones and leaves out a portion. Among about 75,000 clones listed, roughly 88% were seen once. The sample was peripheral blood. All receptors come from a human donor in a cohort sampled during active COVID-19.

The rearrangement links TRBV18 to TRBJ2-1; 11 bases match TRBD1. This CDR3 is 16 amino acids long. The V gene's germline CDR1 is KGHSH and CDR2 LQKENI. V lost 1 base, J lost 6 bases, and 5 bases stayed unmatched. CDR3 bases: TGTGCCAGCTCACCACGGGACAGGGGGTCAGGCAATGAGCAGTTCTTC. Translated: CASSPRDRGSGNEQFF. The full variable domain, in which reference TRBV18 and TRBJ2-1 provide the parts outside the CDR3, is NAGVMQNPRHLVRRRGQEARLRCSPMKGHSHVYWYRQLPEEGLKFMVYLQKENIIDESGMPKERFSAEFPKEGPSILRIQQVVRGDSAAYFCASSPRDRGSGNEQFFGPGTRLTVL.

The V and J genes are TRBV19 and TRBJ1-5, with D possibly matching TRBD1 (6 bases). The V and J ends lost 6 bases and 7 bases respectively, with 13 bases between them. Germline-derived CDR1 and CDR2 are LNHDA and SQIVND (reference sequence). The CDR3 is made up of 13 amino acids. DNA for the CDR3: TGTGCCAGTAGCCTTCGTAGGGGGCAGCCCCAGCATTTT. Its protein product is CASSLRRGQPQHF.

Comment on this clone: Other nucleotide sequences from this sample produce the same CDR3. J is TRBJ2-1 and V is TRBV7-3; 8 nucleotides agree with TRBD2. The CDR3 contains 16 residues. Germline CDR1 SGHTA, CDR2 FQGTGA. Trimming at V came to 1 base and at J to 0 bases, leaving 2 bases not matched to a gene. The CDR3, as DNA: TGTGCCAGCAGCTTAAAAAGCGGGAGCTCCTACAATGAGCAGTTCTTC. It is translated as CASSLKSGSSYNEQFF.

J is TRBJ2-1 and V is TRBV4-3, with 14 positions matching TRBD2. Trimming took 5 bases from V and 6 from J; bases not matched to a gene: 3. Per the germline V gene, CDR1 is LGHNA and CDR2 is YSLEER. The CDR3 extends over 15 amino acids. The CDR3 loop reads CASSKGTSGGNEQFF. The CDR3 bases are TGCGCCAGCAGCAAGGGGACTAGCGGGGGCAATGAGCAGTTCTTC.

V gene TRBV2 combines with J gene TRBJ1-5; D possibly corresponds to TRBD1 (6 bases). The CDR3 has 15 residues. In germline, CDR1 is SNHLY, CDR2 FYNNEI. The V and J ends lost 4 bases and 4 bases respectively, with 14 bases between them. The CDR3: CASSGQVGVNQPQHF. In DNA form, the CDR3 reads TGTGCCAGCAGTGGACAGGTGGGCGTGAATCAGCCCCAGCATTTT.

This chain connects TRBV20-1 to TRBJ2-1; the match to TRBD2 covers 12 bases. CDR3 length equals 14 residues. V dropped 3 bases and J dropped 7; count of bases not matched to a gene: 4. Per germline, CDR1 DFQATT and CDR2 SNEGSKA (reference sequence). The CDR3 DNA reads as TGCAGTGCTAGTCGGACTAGCGGGACTAATGAGCAGTTCTTC. Translated, it gives CSASRTSGTNEQFF.

V gene TRBV6-5 combines with J gene TRBJ1-4, with 7 bases lining up with TRBD1. The V gene's germline CDR1 is MNHEY and CDR2 SVGAGI. This CDR3 is built from 15 residues. The V and J ends lost 0 bases and 6 bases, in that order; junction bases with no gene match: 4. CDR3 DNA: TGTGCCAGCAGTTACTCGTACAGGGGCCATGAAAAACTGTTTTTT. This sequence encodes CASSYSYRGHEKLFF.

J is TRBJ2-7 and V is TRBV6-2 or TRBV6-3; 8 nucleotides agree with TRBD1. Germline lookup yields CDR1 MNHEY and CDR2 SVGEGT. The CDR3 totals 15 residues. The junction had 5 bases not matched to a gene; V was cut back by 4 bases and J by 0 bases. This CDR3 is CASSLQGGPSYEQYF. In DNA form, the CDR3 reads TGTGCCAGCAGTTTACAGGGGGGCCCCTCCTACGAGCAGTACTTC.